Many counts were recorded for the clone carrying this TCR beta chain. What it binds is not known. V was shortened by 2 bases and J by 1 base, with 9 bases between the two germline ends. Germline V gene sequence: CDR1 SGDLS, CDR2 YYNGEE. CDR3 size: 15 residues. These data are taken from a study of HIV-infected children after antiretroviral therapy interruption. At the level of the study: Most children had recorded EBV and CMV exposure. In continuous treatment, analyzed samples were from weeks 0, 48 and 150. Study-wide results and limits: By the end of treatment interruption, naive CD4+ clonality (Gini) increased.

The sample's treatment: PENTA 11 planned treatment interruption arm or continuous ART arm. A 3' RACE protocol on RNA, with unique molecular identifiers, produced the TCR library. TCRdb processed the 3' RACE reads anew with MiXCR; each CDR3 protein has one entry. The sample includes around 50,000 distinct CDR3 sequences, 3.5% to 5% of them seen just once. The sample consisted of CD45RA+ CD4+ T cells from PBMCs, pooled from several time points, taken from a donor given antiretroviral therapy, either interrupted or continuous. Subset in this sample: naive CD4+ CD45RA+ CD45RO- T cells. The chain carries TRBV9 and TRBJ2-2; D might be TRBD1 or TRBD2, each matching 5 bases. This TCR came from a pool of human donors with HIV. The CDR3 here is CASSVGPRNTGELFF. CDR3 DNA sequence: TGTGCCAGCAGCGTGGGACCCAGGAACACCGGGGAGCTGTTTTTT.